This TCR beta chain derives from a study of regulatory T cells in long-lasting Graves disease. Study conclusions and caveats: Samples came from peripheral blood alone, without thyroid tissue. Those with persistent Graves' had less TCR diversity than newly diagnosed patients. Persistent disease was associated with favored TRBV28 usage and with favored use of TRBJ1-2 and TRBJ2-5.

The TCR beta library used iRepertoire HTBI primers with Arm-PCR amplification of CDR3. MiXCR, applied by TCRdb to the multiplex PCR reads, yields one record per CDR3 protein. The data contain 200,000 to 250,000 distinct CDR3 sequences, 20% to 25% of them seen just once; the ten biggest clones take up more than 11%. There are a few counts of this clonotype. Its specificity is not known. Trimming shortened V by 5 bases and J by 0 bases, and 11 bases separated the two germline ends. This CDR3 is 15 amino acids long. CDR1 and CDR2 from the germline V gene are MDHEN and SYDVKM. The time point denotes: newly diagnosed GD, antithyroid drugs for less than 3 months. The TCR library used RNA extracted from PBMCs. One endocrinology department in Xi'an, China, was where patients came from.

Sequenced material: peripheral blood mononuclear cells (PBMCs), taken at new diagnosis, from a patient treated with antithyroid drugs. This sequence joins TRBV28 and TRBJ1-3; D might be TRBD1 (5 bases). The receptor was derived from a female donor with Graves disease. The CDR3 is CASSVDSTSGNTIYF. The CDR3 DNA sequence: TGTGCCAGCAGTGTTGACAGTACCTCTGGAAACACCATATATTTT.